This entry features one T cell receptor (beta chain) sequence. These data come from a study of T cell responses to AZD1222 COVID-19 vaccine. Clones were sequenced by immunoSEQ multiplex PCR, and TCRdb holds only the in-frame ones, with some missing. Among some 190,000 clones listed, approximately 92% were seen once. The CDR3 length is 14 residues. Germline CDR1 reads MNHEY; CDR2 reads SVGAGI. Trimming removed 6 bases at V and 9 bases at J, with 15 bases between. The sequences come from peripheral blood, collected on day 0 of AZD1222 vaccination. The rearrangement uses TRBV6-5 and TRBJ1-6; maybe TRBD1 (5 bases). The clonotype was recovered from an adult in good health. The CDR3, as DNA: TGTGCCAGCAGACCGGAGGGGAGAGGTTCACCCCTCCACTTT. It encodes CASRPEGRGSPLHF.